This is a list of T cell receptor beta chains from one sample in a study of shared clonotypes between healthy human individuals. Libraries were prepared by immunoSEQ multiplex PCR; TCRdb keeps only in-frame clonotypes and omits some of them. The table has about 460,000 clones, 60% to 80% seen once. The specimen sequenced was PBMCs. The receptors stem from a woman in her thirties or forties in good health. Some clones in this sample may be carry-over from other donors' samples. Both conserved end residues are part of each CDR3. D genes are given only for firm matches. Size is stated for part of the rows, as once, few or many counts, or as a class when the clone is expanded.

>.|TRBJ2-6|TRBV7-9|.
CASSLYPGSSGANVLTF
TGTGCCAGCAGCTTATACCCAGGGTCCTCTGGGGCCAACGTCCTGACTTTC
>few|TRBJ2-3|TRBV29-1|.
CSVDSQGTDTQYF
TGCAGCGTTGATTCTCAGGGCACAGATACGCAGTATTTT
>many|TRBJ2-3|TRBV9|.
CASSVSTSTDTQYF
TGTGCCAGCAGCGTCTCCACTAGCACAGATACGCAGTATTTT
>few|TRBJ2-7|TRBV28|TRBD1
CASRPRWDRAMDEQYF
TGTGCCAGCAGACCCCGGTGGGACAGGGCAATGGACGAGCAGTACTTC
>.|TRBJ1-5|TRBV28|TRBD1
CASSPSTGGHQPQHF
TGTGCCAGCAGTCCGTCGACAGGGGGCCATCAGCCCCAGCATTTT
>.|TRBJ1-4|TRBV15|TRBD1
CATSIDRGAEKLFF
TGTGCCACCAGCATAGACAGGGGGGCTGAAAAACTGTTTTTT
>.|TRBJ2-4|TRBV18|.
CASSQDSTKNIQYF
TGTGCCAGCTCCCAGGACTCAACCAAAAACATTCAGTACTTC
>many|TRBJ2-3|TRBV7-9|.
CASSLSLGEGRTDTQYF
TGTGCCAGCAGCTTATCTTTGGGTGAAGGACGCACAGATACGCAGTATTTT
>.|TRBJ2-3|TRBV5-8|TRBD2
CASSLRLAGVDTQYF
TGTGCCAGCAGCTTGAGACTAGCGGGAGTAGATACGCAGTATTTT
>.|TRBJ2-7|TRBV12-2|.
CASPGLAGDYEQYF
TGTGCAAGTCCAGGACTAGCGGGGGATTACGAGCAGTACTTC
>few|TRBJ1-1|TRBV5-1|.
CASSTKGTEAFF
TGCGCCAGCAGCACGAAGGGAACTGAAGCTTTCTTT